The 11 T cell receptor beta chains below all came from one sample that was sequenced in a study of shared clonotypes between healthy human individuals. Assay used: immunoSEQ multiplex PCR; TCRdb lists only in-frame clones, some missing. Among under 1,900,000 clones listed, approximately 98.5% were seen once. Material: naive CD4+ T cells sorted from blood. Subset indicated: CD45RA+ positively selected. These receptors all stem from a young man in good health.

This chain joins TRBV28 and TRBJ2-3; D is uncertain. This CDR3 comprises 13 residues. CDR1 MDHEN and CDR2 SYDVKM come from the germline V gene. Trimming took off 10 bases at V and 1 base at J, with 12 bases between the two ends. CDR3: CATQAGGTDTQYF. The CDR3 DNA follows: TGTGCCACCCAAGCTGGGGGCACAGATACGCAGTATTTT.

The chain joins TRBV6-6 to TRBJ2-7; no clear D. CDR1 and CDR2 from the germline V gene are MNHNY and SVGAGI (reference sequence). V was trimmed by 7 bases and J by 0 bases, leaving 4 bases between them. The length of the CDR3 is 11 residues. In DNA, the CDR3 is TGTGCCAGCACAAGCTCCTACGAGCAGTACTTC. Translating gives CASTSSYEQYF.

Of note for this clone: Other DNA sequences in the sample encode the same CDR3. The V and J genes are TRBV6-5 and TRBJ2-1; maybe TRBD2 (5 bases). The CDR3 length is 12 residues. Germline CDR1 reads MNHEY; CDR2 reads SVGAGI. V was pared by 2 bases and J by 7 bases, with 6 bases between. Here the CDR3 reads CASSYRGNEQFF. As DNA, the CDR3 is TGTGCCAGCAGTTACAGAGGGAATGAGCAGTTCTTC.

The rearrangement links TRBV11-2 to TRBJ1-5, with D unclear. The CDR3 extends over 13 amino acids. V gave up 4 bases and J gave up 0 bases, with 4 bases separating them. Germline loops: CDR1 SGHAT, CDR2 FQNNGV. The CDR3 sequence: CASSYSSNQPQHF. The CDR3 DNA sequence: TGTGCCAGCAGCTACAGTAGCAATCAGCCCCAGCATTTT.

This sequence joins TRBV27 and TRBJ2-7, with 9 bases lining up with TRBD2. The J segment lost 6 bases and the V segment lost 6 bases, leaving 15 bases of the junction unmatched. Germline V gives CDR1 MNHEY, CDR2 SMNVEV (reference sequence). This CDR3 has 16 residues. The CDR3 reads CASRPAAGGPQVEQYF. CDR3 coding DNA: TGTGCCAGCAGACCCGCCGCGGGAGGGCCCCAAGTCGAGCAGTACTTC.

The chain is built from TRBV18 and TRBJ2-2; 7 bases map to TRBD1. CDR3 size: 17 residues. CDR1 is KGHSH and CDR2 is LQKENI in the germline V gene. Trimming at V came to 6 bases and at J to 4 bases, leaving 14 bases not matched to a gene. Here the CDR3 DNA reads TGTGCCAGCTCGGGCCGGTTCTTGGGACAGAGCACCGGGGAGCTGTTTTTT. Its protein is CASSGRFLGQSTGELFF.

V and J are TRBV5-5 and TRBJ2-7; TRBD1 matches 11 bases. The J segment lost 6 bases and the V segment lost 4 bases, leaving 6 bases of the junction unmatched. CDR1 and CDR2 from the germline V gene are SGHKS and YYEKEE (reference sequence). This CDR3 spans 14 amino acids. The CDR3 loop reads CASSGQGATGEQYF. CDR3 nucleotides: TGTGCCAGCAGCGGACAGGGGGCGACGGGCGAGCAGTACTTC.

As to this clone: The junction and the germline gene differ at one end; a read error may be behind it. The gene calls are TRBV7-2 and TRBJ2-7, with D possibly being TRBD2 (5 bases). Germline CDR1 and CDR2: SGHTA and FQGNSA. This CDR3 contains 15 residues. This chain's CDR3 is CASSLAWVSSYEQYF. CDR3 nucleotide sequence: TGTGCCAGCAGCCTAGCCTGGGTCAGCTCCTACGAGCAGTACTTC.

The J gene is TRBJ2-3, the V gene TRBV10-1; no definite D call. V shed 3 bases and J shed 4 bases, with 11 bases lying between them. From germline, CDR1 is WNHNN and CDR2 SYGVQD (reference sequence). CDR3 length: 14 amino acids. As DNA, the CDR3 is TGCGCCAGCAGTGAAGTACCCTTGGCAGATACGCAGTATTTT. Amino acid sequence: CASSEVPLADTQYF.

Points on this clone: In the same sample, other DNA sequences code for this CDR3. The chain recombines TRBV28 with TRBJ1-5; 9 bases map to TRBD1. This CDR3 contains 14 residues. V lost 5 bases to trimming and J lost 4 bases; unmatched junction nucleotides: 3. Per germline, CDR1 MDHEN and CDR2 SYDVKM. The CDR3 region is CASSPGTGNQPQHF. The CDR3 bases are TGTGCCAGCAGTCCCGGGACAGGGAATCAGCCCCAGCATTTT.

This clone was seen once. V gene TRBV5-1 combines with J gene TRBJ1-5; the D gene is possibly TRBD1 (5 bases). V was trimmed by 0 bases and J by 6 bases, leaving 10 bases between them. Per the germline V gene, CDR1 is SGHRS and CDR2 is YFSETQ. The CDR3 has 14 residues. CDR3 region: CASSLDAGTQPQHF. The CDR3 DNA sequence: TGCGCCAGCAGCTTGGACGCCGGGACTCAGCCCCAGCATTTT.